Shown below are 6 T cell receptor beta chains from a single sample sequenced in a study of shared clonotypes between healthy human individuals. TCRdb's table, derived via immunoSEQ multiplex PCR, lists solely in-frame clones and lacks some. The sample records some 2 million clones, around 96% being singletons. CD8 cells classed as naive were CD45RO-negative and positively selected for CCR7, excluding terminally differentiated effector memory CD45RA+ cells. The sequenced material came from naive CD8+ T cells sorted from blood. The receptors were sampled from a man between 18 and 29 years old in good health.

This chain uses TRBV7-9 with TRBJ2-7; no clear D gene. V lost 5 bases and J 3 bases, leaving 11 bases between the germline ends. The CDR3 is 13 amino acids. The V gene's germline CDR1 is SEHNR and CDR2 FQNEAQ (reference sequence). The CDR3 loop is CASSAELFYEQYF. The CDR3 DNA reads as TGTGCCAGCAGCGCCGAACTATTCTACGAGCAGTACTTC.

The rearrangement uses TRBV29-1 and TRBJ2-7; 8 bases are a match to TRBD1. The trim removed 5 bases at V and 4 bases at J, leaving 7 bases unmatched. The CDR3 is 13 residues long. Germline V gives CDR1 SQVTM, CDR2 ANQGSEA. The chain's CDR3 is CSVFSDREYEQYF. The CDR3 DNA sequence: TGCAGCGTTTTCTCGGACAGGGAGTACGAGCAGTACTTC.

CDR3 nucleotides: TGTGCCATCAGTGAACCGACAGAAGAGACGAACACTGAAGCTTTCTTT. Translation: CAISEPTEETNTEAFF. The V gene is TRBV10-3, the J gene TRBJ1-1; TRBD1 might be the D (5 bases). The CDR3 sequence is 16 residues long. The germline gives CDR1 ENHRY, CDR2 SYGVKD. Trimming removed 3 bases at V and 1 base at J, with 15 bases between.

This chain links TRBV6-1 with TRBJ2-7; TRBD1 agrees at 7 bases. V trimming: 7 bases; J trimming: 2 bases; junction bases outside the gene matches: 8. The CDR3 runs 14 residues. The germline V gene encodes CDR1 MNHNS and CDR2 SASEGT. This chain's CDR3 is CASNPTGSPYEQYF. DNA of the CDR3: TGTGCCAGCAATCCGACAGGGTCCCCCTACGAGCAGTACTTC.

V gene TRBV29-1 combines with J gene TRBJ2-1; TRBD2 matches 8 bases. Germline V gene data show CDR1 as SQVTM and CDR2 as ANQGSEA. This CDR3 contains 13 residues. Losses at the gene ends were 3 bases for V and 6 bases for J; bases not matched to a gene: 4. CDR3 in DNA: TGCAGCGTTGACACTAGCGGAGTCAATGAGCAGTTCTTC. Protein sequence: CSVDTSGVNEQFF.

This clone has only one observation. The rearrangement links TRBV6-1 to TRBJ1-5, with TRBD1 identical over 7 bases. Germline V gives CDR1 MNHNS, CDR2 SASEGT. The CDR3 is 15 residues long. The J segment lost 4 bases and the V segment lost 3 bases, leaving 6 bases of the junction unmatched. The CDR3 nucleotides are TGTGCCAGCAGTGACCTGACAGGGAGGAATCAGCCCCAGCATTTT. It yields the protein CASSDLTGRNQPQHF.